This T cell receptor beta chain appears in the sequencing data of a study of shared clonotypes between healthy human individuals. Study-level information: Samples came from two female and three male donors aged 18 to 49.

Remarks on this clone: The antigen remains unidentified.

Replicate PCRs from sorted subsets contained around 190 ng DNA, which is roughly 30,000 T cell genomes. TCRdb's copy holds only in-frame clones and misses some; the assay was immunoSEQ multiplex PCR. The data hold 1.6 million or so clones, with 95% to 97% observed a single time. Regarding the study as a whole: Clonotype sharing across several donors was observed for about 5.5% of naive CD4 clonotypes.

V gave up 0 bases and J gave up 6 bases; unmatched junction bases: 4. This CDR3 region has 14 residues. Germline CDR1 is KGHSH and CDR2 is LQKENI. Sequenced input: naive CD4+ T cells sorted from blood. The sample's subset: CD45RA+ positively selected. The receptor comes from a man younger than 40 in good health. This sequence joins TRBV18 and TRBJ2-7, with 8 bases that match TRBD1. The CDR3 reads CASSPPSGQGEQYF. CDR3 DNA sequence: TGTGCCAGCTCACCACCGTCTGGACAGGGCGAGCAGTACTTC.